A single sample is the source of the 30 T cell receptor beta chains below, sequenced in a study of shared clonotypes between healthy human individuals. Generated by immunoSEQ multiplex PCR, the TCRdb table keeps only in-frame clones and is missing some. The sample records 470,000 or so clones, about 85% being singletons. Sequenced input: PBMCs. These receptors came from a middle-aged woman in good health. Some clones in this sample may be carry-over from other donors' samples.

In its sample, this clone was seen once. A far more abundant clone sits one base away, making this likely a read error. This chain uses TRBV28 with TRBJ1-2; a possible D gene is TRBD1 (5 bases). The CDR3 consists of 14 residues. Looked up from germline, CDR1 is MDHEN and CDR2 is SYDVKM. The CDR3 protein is CASSGPGTAPSYAF. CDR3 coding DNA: TGTGCCAGCAGTGGCCCCGGGACGGCCCCGAGCTACGCCTTC.

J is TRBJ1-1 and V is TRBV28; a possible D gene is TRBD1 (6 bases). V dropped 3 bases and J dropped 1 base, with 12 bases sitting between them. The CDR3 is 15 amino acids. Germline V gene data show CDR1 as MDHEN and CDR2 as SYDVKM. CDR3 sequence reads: CASSFRTVSNTEAFF. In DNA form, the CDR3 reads TGTGCCAGCAGTTTCAGGACAGTGTCGAACACTGAAGCTTTCTTT.

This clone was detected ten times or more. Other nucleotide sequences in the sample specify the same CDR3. The CDR3: CASSSYSRDILGEAFF. The CDR3 nucleotides are TGTGCCAGCAGTTCATATTCCCGAGACATTCTCGGTGAAGCTTTCTTT. V is TRBV28 and J is TRBJ1-1; D is ambiguous. The germline CDR1 and CDR2 sequences are MDHEN and SYDVKM. The CDR3 sequence is 16 residues long. Trimming removed 4 bases from V and 7 bases from J, with 22 bases in between.

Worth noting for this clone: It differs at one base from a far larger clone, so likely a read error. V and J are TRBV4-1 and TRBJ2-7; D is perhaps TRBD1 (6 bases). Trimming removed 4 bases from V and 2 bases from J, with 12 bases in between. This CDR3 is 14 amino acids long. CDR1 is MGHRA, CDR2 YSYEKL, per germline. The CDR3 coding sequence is TGCGCCAGCAGCCGCGAGGACAGAACCTACGAGCAGTACTTC. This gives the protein CASSREDRTYEQYF.

CDR3 region: CASSSLREGETQYF. DNA for the CDR3: TGTGCCAGCAGCTCCCTGCGGGAGGGTGAGACCCAGTACTTC. This chain uses TRBV5-6 with TRBJ2-5; TRBD2 matches 9 bases. This CDR3 has 14 residues. Germline loops: CDR1 SGHDT, CDR2 YYEEEE. Germline trimming cut 3 bases from V and 5 bases from J; bases unmatched to any gene: 5.

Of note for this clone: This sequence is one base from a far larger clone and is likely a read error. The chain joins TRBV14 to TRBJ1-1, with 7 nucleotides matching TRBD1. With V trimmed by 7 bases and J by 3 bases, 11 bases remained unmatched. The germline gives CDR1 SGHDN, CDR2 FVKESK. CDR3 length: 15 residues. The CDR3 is CASIHPRQGDTEAFF. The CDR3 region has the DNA TGTGCCAGCATCCATCCCCGGCAGGGGGACACTGAAGCTTTCTTT.

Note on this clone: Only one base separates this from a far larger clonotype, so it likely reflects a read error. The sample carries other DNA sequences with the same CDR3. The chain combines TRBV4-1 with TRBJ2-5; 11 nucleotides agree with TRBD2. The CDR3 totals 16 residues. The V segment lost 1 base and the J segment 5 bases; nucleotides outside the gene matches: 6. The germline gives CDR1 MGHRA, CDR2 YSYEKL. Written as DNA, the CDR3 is TGCGCCAGCAGCCAAGGTACTAGCGGGAGAATGGAGACCCAGTACTTC. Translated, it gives CASSQGTSGRMETQYF.

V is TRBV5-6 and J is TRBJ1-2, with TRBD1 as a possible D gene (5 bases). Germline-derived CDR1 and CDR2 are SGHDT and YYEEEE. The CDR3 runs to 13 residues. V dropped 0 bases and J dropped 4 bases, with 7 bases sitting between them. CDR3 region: CASSLDRFYGYTF. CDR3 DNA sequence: TGTGCCAGCAGCTTGGACAGGTTCTATGGCTACACCTTC.

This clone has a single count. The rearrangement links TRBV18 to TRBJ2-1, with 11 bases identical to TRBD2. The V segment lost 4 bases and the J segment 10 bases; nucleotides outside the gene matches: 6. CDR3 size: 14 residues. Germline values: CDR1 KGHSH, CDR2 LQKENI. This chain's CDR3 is CASSLGTSGQEQFF. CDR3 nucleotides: TGTGCCAGCTCACTCGGGACTAGCGGACAAGAGCAGTTCTTC. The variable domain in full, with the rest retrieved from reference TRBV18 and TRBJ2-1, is NAGVMQNPRHLVRRRGQEARLRCSPMKGHSHVYWYRQLPEEGLKFMVYLQKENIIDESGMPKERFSAEFPKEGPSILRIQQVVRGDSAAYFCASSLGTSGQEQFFGPGTRLTVL.

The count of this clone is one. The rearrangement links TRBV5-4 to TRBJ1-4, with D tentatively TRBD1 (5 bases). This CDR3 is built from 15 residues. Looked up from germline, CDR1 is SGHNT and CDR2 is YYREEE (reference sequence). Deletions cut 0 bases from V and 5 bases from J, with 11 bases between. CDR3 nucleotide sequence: TGTGCCAGCAGCTTGGGCGGGGGGTCGAATGAAAAACTGTTTTTT. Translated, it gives CASSLGGGSNEKLFF.

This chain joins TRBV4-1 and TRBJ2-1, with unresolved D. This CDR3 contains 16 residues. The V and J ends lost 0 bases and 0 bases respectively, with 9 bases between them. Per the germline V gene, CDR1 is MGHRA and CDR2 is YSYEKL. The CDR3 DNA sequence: TGCGCCAGCAGCCAAGAAGCGCCCTACTCCTACAATGAGCAGTTCTTC. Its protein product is CASSQEAPYSYNEQFF.

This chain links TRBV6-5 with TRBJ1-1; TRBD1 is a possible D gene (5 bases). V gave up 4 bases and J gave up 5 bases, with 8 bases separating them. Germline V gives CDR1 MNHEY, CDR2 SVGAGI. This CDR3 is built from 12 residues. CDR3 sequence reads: CASSSGATEAFF. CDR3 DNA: TGTGCCAGCAGTTCCGGGGCGACTGAAGCTTTCTTT.

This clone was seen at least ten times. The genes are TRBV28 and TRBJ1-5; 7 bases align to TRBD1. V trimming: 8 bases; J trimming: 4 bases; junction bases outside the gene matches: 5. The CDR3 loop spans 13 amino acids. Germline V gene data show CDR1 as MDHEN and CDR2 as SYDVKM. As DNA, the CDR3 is TGTGCCAGCGACGGGGACAGAAATCAGCCCCAGCATTTT. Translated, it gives CASDGDRNQPQHF.

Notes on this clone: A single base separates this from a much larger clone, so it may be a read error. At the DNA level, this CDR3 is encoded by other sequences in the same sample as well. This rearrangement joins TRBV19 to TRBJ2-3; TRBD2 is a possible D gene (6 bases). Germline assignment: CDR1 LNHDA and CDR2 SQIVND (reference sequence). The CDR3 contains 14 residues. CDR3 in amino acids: CASSGGTTTDTQYF. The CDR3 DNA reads TGTGCCAGTAGTGGGGGGACGACCACAGATACGCAGTATTTC.

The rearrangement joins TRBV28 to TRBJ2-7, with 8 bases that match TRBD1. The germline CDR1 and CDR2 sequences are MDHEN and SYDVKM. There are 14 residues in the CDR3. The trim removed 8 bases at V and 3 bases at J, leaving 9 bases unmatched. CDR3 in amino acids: CASGWPDRGYEQYF. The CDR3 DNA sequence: TGTGCCAGCGGCTGGCCCGACAGGGGCTACGAGCAGTACTTC.

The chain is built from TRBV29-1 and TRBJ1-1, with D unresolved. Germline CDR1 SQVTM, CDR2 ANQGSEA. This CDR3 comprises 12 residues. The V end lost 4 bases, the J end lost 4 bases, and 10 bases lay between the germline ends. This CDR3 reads CSVGVGSTEAFF. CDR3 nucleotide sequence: TGCAGCGTTGGTGTGGGGAGCACTGAAGCTTTCTTT.

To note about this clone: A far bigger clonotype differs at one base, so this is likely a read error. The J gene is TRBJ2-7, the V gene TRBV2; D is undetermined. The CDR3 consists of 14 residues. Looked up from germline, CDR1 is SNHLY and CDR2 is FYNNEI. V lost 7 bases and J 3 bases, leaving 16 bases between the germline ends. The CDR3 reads CASILEPRVYEQYF. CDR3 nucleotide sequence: TGTGCCAGCATACTGGAGCCTCGGGTCTACGAGCAGTACTTC.

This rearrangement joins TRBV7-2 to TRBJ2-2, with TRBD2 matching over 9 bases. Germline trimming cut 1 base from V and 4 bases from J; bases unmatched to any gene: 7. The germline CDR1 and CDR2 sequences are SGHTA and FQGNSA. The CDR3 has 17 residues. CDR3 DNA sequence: TGTGCCAGCAGCTTAGTTAGCGGGAGAGGTGGCACCGGGGAGCTGTTTTTT. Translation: CASSLVSGRGGTGELFF. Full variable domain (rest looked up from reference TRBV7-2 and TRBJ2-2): GAGVSQSPSNKVTEKGKDVELRCDPISGHTALYWYRQSLGQGLEFLIYFQGNSAPDKSGLPSDRFSAERTGGSVSTLTIQRTQQEDSAVYLCASSLVSGRGGTGELFFGEGSRLTVL.

CDR3 sequence (DNA): TGCGCCAGCAGTGAAGCGGGAGGGTCTGTCGGGGAGCTGTTTTTT. Translation: CASSEAGGSVGELFF. The genes are TRBV4-1 and TRBJ2-2; TRBD2 agrees at 10 bases. The germline CDR1 and CDR2 sequences are MGHRA and YSYEKL. This CDR3 contains 15 residues. Germline trimming cut 6 bases from V and 7 bases from J; bases unmatched to any gene: 8.

CDR3 in DNA: TGTGCCAGCAGCGTCCAGGTCACCGGGGAGCTGTTTTTT. Protein product: CASSVQVTGELFF. V and J are TRBV9 and TRBJ2-2; D is uncertain. The germline V gene encodes CDR1 SGDLS and CDR2 YYNGEE. With 2 bases removed from V and 4 bases from J, the gap between germline ends came to 6 bases. CDR3 length: 13 amino acids.

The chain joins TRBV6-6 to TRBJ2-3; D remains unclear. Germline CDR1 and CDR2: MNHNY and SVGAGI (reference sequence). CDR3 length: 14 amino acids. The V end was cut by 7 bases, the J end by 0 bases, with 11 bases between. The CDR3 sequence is CASKAPVSTDTQYF. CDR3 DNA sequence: TGTGCCAGCAAGGCACCGGTTAGCACAGATACGCAGTATTTT.

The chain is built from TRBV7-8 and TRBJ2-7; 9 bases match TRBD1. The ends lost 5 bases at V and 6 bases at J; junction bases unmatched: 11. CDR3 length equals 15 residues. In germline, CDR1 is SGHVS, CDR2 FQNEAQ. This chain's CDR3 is CASSPHRDRVPEQYF. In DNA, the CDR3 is TGTGCCAGCAGCCCACACCGGGACAGGGTTCCCGAGCAGTACTTC. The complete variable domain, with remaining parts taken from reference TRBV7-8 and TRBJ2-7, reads GAGVSQSPRYKVAKRGQDVALRCDPISGHVSLFWYQQALGQGPEFLTYFQNEAQLDKSGLPSDRFFAERPEGSVSTLKIQRTQQEDSAVYLCASSPHRDRVPEQYFGPGTRLTVT.

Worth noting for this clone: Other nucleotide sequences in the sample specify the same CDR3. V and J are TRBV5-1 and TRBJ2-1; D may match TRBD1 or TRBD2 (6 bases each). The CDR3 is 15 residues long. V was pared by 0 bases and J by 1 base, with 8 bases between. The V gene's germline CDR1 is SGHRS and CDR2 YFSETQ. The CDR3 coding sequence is TGCGCCAGCAGCTTGGAGGGGGGTTCCTACAATGAGCAGTTCTTC. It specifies CASSLEGGSYNEQFF.

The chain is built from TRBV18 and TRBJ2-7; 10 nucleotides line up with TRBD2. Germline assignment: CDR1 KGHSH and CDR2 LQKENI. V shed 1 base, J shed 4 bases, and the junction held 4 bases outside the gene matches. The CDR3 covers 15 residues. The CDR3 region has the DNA TGTGCCAGCTCACCACAGCCTAGCGGGAGATACGAGCAGTACTTC. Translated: CASSPQPSGRYEQYF. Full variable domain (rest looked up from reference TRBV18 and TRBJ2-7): NAGVMQNPRHLVRRRGQEARLRCSPMKGHSHVYWYRQLPEEGLKFMVYLQKENIIDESGMPKERFSAEFPKEGPSILRIQQVVRGDSAAYFCASSPQPSGRYEQYFGPGTRLTVT.

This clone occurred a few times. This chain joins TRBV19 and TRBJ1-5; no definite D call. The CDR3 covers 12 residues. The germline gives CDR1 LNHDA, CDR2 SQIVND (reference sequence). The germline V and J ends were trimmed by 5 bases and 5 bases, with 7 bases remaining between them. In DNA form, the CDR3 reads TGTGCCAGTAGTCTGAACGATCAGCCCCAGCATTTT. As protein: CASSLNDQPQHF. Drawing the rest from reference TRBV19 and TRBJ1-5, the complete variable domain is DGGITQSPKYLFRKEGQNVTLSCEQNLNHDAMYWYRQDPGQGLRLIYYSQIVNDFQKGDIAEGYSVSREKKESFPLTVTSAQKNPTAFYLCASSLNDQPQHFGDGTRLSIL.

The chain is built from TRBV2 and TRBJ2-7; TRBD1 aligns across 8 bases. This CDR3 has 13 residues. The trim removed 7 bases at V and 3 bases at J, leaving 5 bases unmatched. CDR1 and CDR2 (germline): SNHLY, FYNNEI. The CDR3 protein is CASTWTGSYEQYF. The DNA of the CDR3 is TGTGCCAGCACTTGGACAGGGAGCTACGAGCAGTACTTC.

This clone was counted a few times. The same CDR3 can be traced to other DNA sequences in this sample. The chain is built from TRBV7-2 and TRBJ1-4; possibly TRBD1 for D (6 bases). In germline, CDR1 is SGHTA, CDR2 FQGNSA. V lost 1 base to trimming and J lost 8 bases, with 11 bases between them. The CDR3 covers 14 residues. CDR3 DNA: TGTGCCAGCAGCTTAGGGGGGGCAGGGGAAAAACTGTTTTTT. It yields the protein CASSLGGAGEKLFF. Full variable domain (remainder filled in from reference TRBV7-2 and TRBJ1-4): GAGVSQSPSNKVTEKGKDVELRCDPISGHTALYWYRQSLGQGLEFLIYFQGNSAPDKSGLPSDRFSAERTGGSVSTLTIQRTQQEDSAVYLCASSLGGAGEKLFFGSGTQLSVL.

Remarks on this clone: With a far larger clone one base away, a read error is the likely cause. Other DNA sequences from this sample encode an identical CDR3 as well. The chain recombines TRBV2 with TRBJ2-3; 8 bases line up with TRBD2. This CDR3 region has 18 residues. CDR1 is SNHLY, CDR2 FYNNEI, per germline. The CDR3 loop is CASSGPTSGDSSTDTQYF. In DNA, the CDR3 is TGTGCTAGCAGTGGCCCTACTAGCGGAGACTCTAGCACAGATACGCAGTATTTT.

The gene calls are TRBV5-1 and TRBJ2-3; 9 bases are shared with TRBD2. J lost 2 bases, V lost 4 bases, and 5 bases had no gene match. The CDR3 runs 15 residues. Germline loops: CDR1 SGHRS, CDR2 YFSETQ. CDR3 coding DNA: TGCGCCAGCAGCCCGGCTAGCGGGGTCACAGATACGCAGTATTTT. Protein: CASSPASGVTDTQYF.

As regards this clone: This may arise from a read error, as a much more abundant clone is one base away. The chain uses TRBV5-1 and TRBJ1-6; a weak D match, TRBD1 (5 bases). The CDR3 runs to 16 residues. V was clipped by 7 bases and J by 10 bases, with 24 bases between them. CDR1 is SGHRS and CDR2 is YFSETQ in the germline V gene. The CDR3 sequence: CASGPLEAGTNSPLHF. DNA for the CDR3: TGCGCCAGCGGCCCTTTGGAGGCAGGGACGAACTCACCCCTCCACTTT.